This passage covers 5 T cell receptor beta chains from one sample sequenced in a study of cytomegalovirus exposure and HLA in healthy donors. 60 Vbeta and 13 Jbeta primers were used in PCR. TCRdb keeps only in-frame clones here, not all; method: immunoSEQ multiplex PCR. Here the sample spans roughly 180,000 clones, 80% being singletons. Input material: PBMCs. The receptors derive from a man between 25 and 39 years old in good health and CMV-seropositive.

This chain joins TRBV27 and TRBJ2-5; D gene ambiguous. Trimming took off 0 bases at V and 2 bases at J, with 10 bases between the two ends. Germline V gives CDR1 MNHEY, CDR2 SMNVEV (reference sequence). The CDR3 is 15 amino acids. DNA for the CDR3: TGTGCCAGCAGTTTATCGGCCATGACTCAAGAGACCCAGTACTTC. Protein: CASSLSAMTQETQYF.

The chain uses TRBV30 and TRBJ2-3, with TRBD2 matching over 10 bases. Trimming cost V 3 bases and J 5 bases; bases outside gene matches: 2. Germline values: CDR1 GTSNPN, CDR2 SVGIG (reference sequence). This CDR3 comprises 13 residues. The CDR3 is CAWRTSGVDTQYF. CDR3 coding DNA: TGTGCCTGGAGAACTAGCGGGGTAGATACGCAGTATTTT.

The J gene is TRBJ2-7, the V gene TRBV4-1; tentatively, D is TRBD2 (7 bases). Germline CDR1 and CDR2: MGHRA and YSYEKL. V lost 0 bases and J lost 6, with 27 bases in between. This CDR3 has 19 amino acids. The CDR3 protein is CASSQERRGPEAVPVEQYF. The CDR3 DNA sequence: TGCGCCAGCAGCCAAGAGAGGCGGGGGCCAGAAGCGGTGCCTGTCGAGCAGTACTTC.

This clone was observed a few times. This rearrangement joins TRBV5-1 to TRBJ2-3; perhaps TRBD2 as D (5 bases). V shed 0 bases and J shed 3 bases, with 5 bases lying between them. CDR1 is SGHRS, CDR2 YFSETQ, per germline. CDR3 length: 13 residues. The CDR3 DNA follows: TGCGCCAGCAGCTTGGGCGGGACAGATACGCAGTATTTT. Amino acid sequence: CASSLGGTDTQYF. Combining the CDR3 with reference TRBV5-1 and TRBJ2-3 gives the whole variable domain KAGVTQTPRYLIKTRGQQVTLSCSPISGHRSVSWYQQTPGQGLQFLFEYFSETQRNKGNFPGRFSGRQFSNSRSEMNVSTLELGDSALYLCASSLGGTDTQYFGPGTRLTVL.

This chain uses TRBV7-6 with TRBJ2-3, with D unclear. The CDR3 spans 12 residues. Between the trimmed V and J ends, which lost 3 bases and 4 bases, there was a span of 5 bases. From germline, CDR1 is SGHVS and CDR2 FNYEAQ. Here the CDR3 reads CASSFGADTQYF. The CDR3 coding sequence is TGTGCCAGCAGCTTCGGAGCAGATACGCAGTATTTT.